One T cell receptor beta chain is described in this entry. This entry comes from a study of blood T cell repertoires in COVID-19. About the research overall: Material from acute and convalescent COVID-19 was sourced from the United States, Italy and Spain. PBMCs, B-cell-depleted T cells, or T cells provided the cDNA or gDNA that made up the material.

Original handling: Amplification of reference gene primers provided the estimated nucleated cell counts. Using immunoSEQ multiplex PCR, the repertoire was profiled, and TCRdb retains in-frame clones only, with some absent. V and J calls and clone size are given by that table; D and trimming were obtained from the DNA. This table has approximately 320,000 clones, 85% appearing once. The CDR3 sequence is 18 residues long. The germline V and J ends were trimmed by 0 bases and 0 bases, with 13 bases remaining between them. Germline CDR1 is SGDLS and CDR2 is YYNGEE. The clonotype was recovered from a human donor in a cohort sampled during active COVID-19. Sequences were obtained from peripheral blood. The chain carries TRBV9 and TRBJ1-6, with D maybe TRBD1 (5 bases). CDR3 sequence reads: CASSVGAGGSSYNSPLHF. Written as DNA, the CDR3 is TGTGCCAGCAGCGTAGGGGCTGGGGGGAGCTCCTATAATTCACCCCTCCACTTT.